This T cell receptor (beta chain) derives from a study of CD8+CD57+ T cells in acquired aplastic anemia. Template material for TCR beta VDJ and CDR3 profiling consisted of genomic DNA. TCRdb re-called the reads through MiXCR, storing one row per CDR3 protein. Among more than 100,000 distinct CDR3 sequences, about 48% were seen once, and the ten largest hold about 2.5%. Ten or more counts support this clonotype. This TCR was recovered from a human donor in good health, serving as a control. The source material was sorted CD4+, CD8+, or CD8+CD57+ T cells (not recorded which) from PBMCs.

CDR3 bases: TGTGCCAGCAGCGTACGGGGATCGCAAGAGACCCAGTACTTC. This gives the protein CASSVRGSQETQYF. The chain joins TRBV9 to TRBJ2-5, with D possibly being TRBD2 (5 bases). Germline-derived CDR1 and CDR2 are SGDLS and YYNGEE. The V gene lost 1 base and the J gene lost 2 bases, with 9 bases spanning the gap. This CDR3 comprises 14 residues. Together with reference TRBV9 and TRBJ2-5, the CDR3 gives the full variable domain: DSGVTQTPKHLITATGQRVTLRCSPRSGDLSVYWYQQSLDQGLQFLIQYYNGEERAKGNILERFSAQQFPDLHSELNLSSLELGDSALYFCASSVRGSQETQYFGPGTRLLVL.